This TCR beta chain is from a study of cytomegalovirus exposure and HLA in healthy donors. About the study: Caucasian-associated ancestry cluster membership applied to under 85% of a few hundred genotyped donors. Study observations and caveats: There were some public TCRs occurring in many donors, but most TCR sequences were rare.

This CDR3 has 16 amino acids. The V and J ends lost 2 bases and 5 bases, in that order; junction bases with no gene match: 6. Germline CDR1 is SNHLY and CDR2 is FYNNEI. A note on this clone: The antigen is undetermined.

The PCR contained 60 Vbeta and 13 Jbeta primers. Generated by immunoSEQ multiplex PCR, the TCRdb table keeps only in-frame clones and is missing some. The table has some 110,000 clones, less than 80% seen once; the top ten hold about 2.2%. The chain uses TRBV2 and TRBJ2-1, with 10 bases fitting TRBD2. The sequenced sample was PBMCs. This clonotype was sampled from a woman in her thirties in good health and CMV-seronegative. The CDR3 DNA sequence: TGTGCCAGCAGTGAACAGGGTCTAGCGGGAGACAATGAGCAGTTCTTC. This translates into CASSEQGLAGDNEQFF.